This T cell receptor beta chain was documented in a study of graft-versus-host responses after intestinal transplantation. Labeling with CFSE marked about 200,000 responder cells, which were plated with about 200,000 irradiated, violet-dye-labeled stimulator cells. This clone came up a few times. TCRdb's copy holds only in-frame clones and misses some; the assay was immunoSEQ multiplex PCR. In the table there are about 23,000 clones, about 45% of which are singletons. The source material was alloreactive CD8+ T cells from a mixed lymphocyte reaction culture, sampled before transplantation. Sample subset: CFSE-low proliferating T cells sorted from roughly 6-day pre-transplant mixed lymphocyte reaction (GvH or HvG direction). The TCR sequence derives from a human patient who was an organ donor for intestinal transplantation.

The CDR3 here is CSVVTGGRTPQHF. The CDR3 DNA follows: TGCAGCGTGGTGACAGGCGGTCGGACGCCCCAGCATTTT. J is TRBJ1-5 and V is TRBV29-1, with a possible D match to TRBD1 (6 bases). The CDR3 runs 13 residues. Trimming pared 6 bases from V and 9 bases from J, leaving 18 bases between. The V gene's germline CDR1 is SQVTM and CDR2 ANQGSEA.